The clone carrying this TCR beta chain has ten or more counts. What it binds is unknown. Germline lookup yields CDR1 MNHEY and CDR2 SMNVEV (reference sequence). V was pared by 3 bases and J by 7 bases, with 8 bases of the junction left unmatched. The CDR3 runs 14 residues. This entry is derived from a study of neurological immune-mediated disorders. General observations from the study: Phylogenetic grouping assigned the repertoires of 18 of 34 multiple sclerosis patients to a single cluster of related CDR3 sequences. This cluster may be a repertoire-level signature. No expanded-clone CDR3 amino acid sequence recurred across subjects, suggesting private TCR-beta repertoires. Healthy controls had more TCR clonal expansion than multiple sclerosis, which showed the least, whereas HTLV-1-associated myelopathy showed the most.

Every sequencing run gave over 170 million TCR-beta sequences, taken from 15-18 subjects. TCRdb processed the 5' RACE reads anew with MiXCR; each CDR3 protein has one entry. The sample carries approximately 70,000 distinct CDR3 sequences, less than 4% recorded once. Sequenced: PBMCs. This chain connects TRBV27 to TRBJ1-2; TRBD1 aligns across 7 bases. This clonotype originated in a man between 25 and 39 years old with multiple sclerosis. DNA for the CDR3: TGTGCCAGCAGTTTGTCCAGACAGGGCACTGGCTACACCTTC. Amino acid sequence: CASSLSRQGTGYTF.